Detailed here is one T cell receptor beta chain. TCR beta from blood CD8+ and CD4+ T cells was sequenced. A quantity of about 0.5 to 1 ug RNA underwent reverse transcription using random hexamers. Across 54 Vbeta and 13 Jbeta, TCR beta CDR3 was amplified with immunoSEQ multiplex PCR. One entry per CDR3 protein results from TCRdb running MiXCR on the immunoSEQ multiplex PCR reads. The table lists some 450,000 distinct CDR3 sequences, 75% to 90% of them singletons. The germline gives CDR1 SGHRS, CDR2 YFSETQ. V was pared by 1 base and J by 3 bases, with 19 bases between. The CDR3 has 17 amino acids. These data come from a study of CD8 T cells in Susac syndrome.

V gene TRBV5-1 combines with J gene TRBJ1-1; D is perhaps TRBD1 (6 bases). The specimen sequenced was CD8+ T cells from PBMCs. The origin of this receptor is a human donor with multiple sclerosis. CDR3 DNA: TGCGCCAGCAGCTTGATAGGGACATCCTCCGGGGACACTGAAGCTTTCTTT. Protein: CASSLIGTSSGDTEAFF.